The clone carrying this T cell receptor (beta chain) was counted a few times. Antigen specificity is unknown. The data derive from a study of T cell repertoires in cytomegalovirus infection. Study context: Public TCR beta signatures indicated both CMV infection and matching HLA type.

Broader study findings: The response measured ex vivo was dominated by TCR beta clonotypes (HLA-C-restricted and CMV-specific). Identification of carriers of CMV plus the relevant HLA was achieved through cumulative public TCR beta family frequency.

Trimming took off 5 bases at V and 9 bases at J, with 17 bases between the two ends. Germline loops: CDR1 SGHTA, CDR2 FQGNSA. This CDR3 is 15 amino acids long. Via MiXCR, TCRdb re-called the reads, giving one row per CDR3 protein. The data contain fewer than 85,000 distinct CDR3 sequences, around 3.8% of them singletons. The TCR was taken from a human donor in good health (CMV status not recorded). Some clones in this sample may be carry-over from other donors' samples. The sequenced sample consisted of PBMCs. The rearrangement joins TRBV7-2 to TRBJ1-6; D might be TRBD1 (5 bases). CDR3 amino acids: CASSLRDPGRSPLHF. The CDR3 DNA sequence: TGTGCCAGCAGCCTCCGGGACCCCGGTCGTTCACCCCTCCACTTT.